This entry describes one T cell receptor beta chain. The authors prepared the TCRbeta library with unique molecular identifiers. TCRdb reanalysed the PCR reads using MiXCR and keeps one entry per CDR3 protein. The top ten hold about 3.1% of the sample, which has hundreds of thousands of distinct CDR3 sequences, about 17% seen once. The data originate from a study of T-cell reconstitution after alpha-beta-depleted transplantation in children. This receptor was identified in a human donor who donated a stem cell graft to a child with acute lymphoblastic leukemia. Sequencing was performed on PBMCs from the stem cell graft donor, taken from the stem cell graft.

CDR3 amino acids: CSARDRGSGGYEQYF. The CDR3 DNA follows: TGCAGTGCTAGAGATAGGGGTAGCGGGGGCTACGAGCAGTACTTC. The gene calls are TRBV20-1 and TRBJ2-7, with TRBD2 identical over 9 bases. Germline loops: CDR1 DFQATT, CDR2 SNEGSKA (reference sequence). The V gene end was trimmed by 0 bases and the J gene end by 3 bases; junction bases not matched to a gene: 6. This CDR3 region has 15 residues.